The 14 T cell receptor beta chains reported below all come from one sample, sequenced in a study of blood T cell repertoires in COVID-19. The data were produced by immunoSEQ multiplex PCR, yet TCRdb's version contains in-frame clones alone and is incomplete. Among roughly 100,000 clones listed, about nine tenths were seen once. Sequenced input: peripheral blood. The receptor source for this set is a man younger than 30 with acute or convalescent COVID-19.

The rearrangement uses TRBV12-5 and TRBJ2-7; the match to TRBD2 covers 8 bases. This CDR3 contains 17 residues. The trim removed 0 bases at V and 2 bases at J, leaving 9 bases unmatched. In germline, CDR1 is LGHNT, CDR2 FRNRAP. For the CDR3, the DNA is TGTGCTAGTGGTTTGGTACCGAAAGCGGGGGCGGCCTACGAGCAGTACTTC. It yields the protein CASGLVPKAGAAYEQYF.

V is TRBV10-3 and J is TRBJ1-1; 8 bases are shared with TRBD1. This CDR3 has 18 amino acids. With 4 bases clipped from V and 0 bases from J, the junction kept 13 bases outside the gene matches. Germline values: CDR1 ENHRY, CDR2 SYGVKD. CDR3 amino acids: CAISGRQGREYMNTEAFF. The CDR3 DNA follows: TGTGCCATCAGTGGTAGACAGGGGAGGGAGTACATGAACACTGAAGCTTTCTTT.

The chain is built from TRBV19 and TRBJ1-5; D not certain. CDR3 size: 13 residues. Germline V gene sequence: CDR1 LNHDA, CDR2 SQIVND (reference sequence). The V end was cut by 5 bases, the J end by 5 bases, with 10 bases between. The CDR3 reads CASSVVGDQPQHF. The DNA of the CDR3 is TGTGCCAGTAGTGTTGTGGGCGATCAGCCCCAGCATTTT. The full variable domain, rest sourced from reference TRBV19 and TRBJ1-5, is DGGITQSPKYLFRKEGQNVTLSCEQNLNHDAMYWYRQDPGQGLRLIYYSQIVNDFQKGDIAEGYSVSREKKESFPLTVTSAQKNPTAFYLCASSVVGDQPQHFGDGTRLSIL.

The chain has TRBV5-6 and TRBJ2-2; a possible D gene is TRBD2 (5 bases). Germline V gene lookup returns CDR1 SGHDT and CDR2 YYEEEE. Trimming cost V 0 bases and J 5 bases, with 5 bases left between them. The CDR3 covers 13 residues. The CDR3: CASSLAGTGELFF. In DNA, the CDR3 is TGTGCCAGCAGCTTGGCGGGGACCGGGGAGCTGTTTTTT.

The chain recombines TRBV10-1 with TRBJ2-1; 12 bases are a match to TRBD2. This CDR3 region has 16 residues. V lost 4 bases and J lost 6; bases outside the gene matches: 7. Germline V CDR1 and CDR2: WNHNN, SYGVQD (reference sequence). The CDR3 DNA reads as TGCGCCAGCAGTGCAAAGACTAGCGGGAGTCGCAATGAGCAGTTCTTC. Translation gives CASSAKTSGSRNEQFF.

The chain carries TRBV3-1 (or the pseudogene TRBV3-2) and TRBJ2-7; TRBD2 matches 12 bases. Germline CDR1 is LGHDT and CDR2 is YNNKEL (reference sequence). CDR3 length: 16 amino acids. V was clipped by 5 bases and J by 3 bases; unmatched bases: 8. The chain's CDR3 is CASSTLRLAGVYEQYF. Here the CDR3 DNA reads TGTGCCAGCAGCACCCTGAGACTAGCGGGGGTCTACGAGCAGTACTTC.

V and J are TRBV18 and TRBJ2-7; perhaps TRBD1 as D (6 bases). The CDR3 is 14 amino acids. Germline V gives CDR1 KGHSH, CDR2 LQKENI. V lost 0 bases, J lost 4 bases, and 10 bases lay in between. DNA of the CDR3: TGTGCCAGCTCACCACCGGTAGGGGGTTACGAGCAGTACTTC. Its translation: CASSPPVGGYEQYF.

The chain carries TRBV19 and TRBJ2-1; the match to TRBD1 covers 8 bases. V trimming: 3 bases; J trimming: 10 bases; junction bases outside the gene matches: 17. The germline V gene encodes CDR1 LNHDA and CDR2 SQIVND (reference sequence). This CDR3 contains 17 residues. CDR3 residues: CASSITISTGVLGEQFF. The CDR3 nucleotides read TGTGCCAGTAGTATTACTATCTCGACAGGGGTTTTAGGAGAGCAGTTCTTC.

This chain connects TRBV30 to TRBJ1-2; a weak D match, TRBD1 (6 bases). The V and J ends lost 3 bases and 2 bases respectively, with 10 bases between them. The germline gives CDR1 GTSNPN, CDR2 SVGIG (reference sequence). The CDR3 consists of 13 residues. The CDR3 sequence is CAWRGQPNYGYTF. The CDR3, as DNA: TGTGCCTGGAGGGGACAACCGAACTATGGCTACACCTTC.

This chain uses TRBV10-3 with TRBJ1-4; TRBD1 aligns across 9 bases. The J segment lost 6 bases and the V segment lost 3 bases, leaving 8 bases of the junction unmatched. Germline CDR1 ENHRY, CDR2 SYGVKD. This CDR3 has 16 residues. The CDR3 here is CAISDPNRGPHEKLFF. In DNA form, the CDR3 reads TGTGCCATCAGTGATCCCAACAGGGGGCCCCATGAAAAACTGTTTTTT.

The rearrangement links TRBV3-1 (or the pseudogene TRBV3-2) to TRBJ2-7; 9 nucleotides agree with TRBD2. Per the germline V gene, CDR1 is LGHDT and CDR2 is YNNKEL (reference sequence). The V and J ends lost 0 bases and 4 bases, in that order; junction bases with no gene match: 4. The CDR3 contains 15 residues. CDR3 sequence: CASSQEGLAYYEQYF. CDR3 bases: TGTGCCAGCAGCCAAGAAGGACTAGCGTATTACGAGCAGTACTTC.

In this sample, this clone turned up once. The V gene is TRBV10-3, the J gene TRBJ2-6, with D possibly matching TRBD1 (6 bases). Trimming removed 4 bases from V and 4 bases from J, with 8 bases in between. The CDR3 is 14 residues long. Germline loops: CDR1 ENHRY, CDR2 SYGVKD. The CDR3 nucleotides read TGTGCCATCAGTGTGGGGACAGGGGCCAACGTCCTGACTTTC. This translates into CAISVGTGANVLTF.

The rearrangement links TRBV18 to TRBJ1-5; D is ambiguous. The V gene's germline CDR1 is KGHSH and CDR2 LQKENI. The CDR3 consists of 13 residues. V was pared by 2 bases and J by 6 bases, with 8 bases between. The CDR3 sequence: CASSPTSCQPQHF. In DNA, the CDR3 is TGTGCCAGCTCACCAACCAGTTGTCAGCCCCAGCATTTT.

The J gene is TRBJ1-2, the V gene TRBV7-9, with D unclear. The CDR3 runs to 11 residues. The V and J ends lost 10 bases and 7 bases respectively, with 13 bases between them. CDR1 is SEHNR, CDR2 FQNEAQ, per germline (reference sequence). CDR3 amino acids: CAILGSTGYTF. Written as DNA, the CDR3 is TGTGCCATCCTGGGTAGCACTGGCTACACCTTC.